This entry describes one T cell receptor (beta chain). No cognate antigen has been identified for it. Base qualities are not recorded, but no much larger clone differs from it by a single base. Using the deep immunoSEQ assay, multiplex PCR amplified TCR CDR3 regions from genomic DNA. Extracted genomic DNA from each cell subset was distributed evenly across all wells of several immunoSEQ 96-well plates, and each plate was treated as a replicate. For sorted subsets, around 0.2 ug of genomic DNA, equivalent to some 30,000 T cell genomes, went into each replicate PCR. The purified libraries were quantified using a Qubit 3.0 fluorometer, sized with a Bioanalyzer 2100, and then quantified again using the KAPA Library Quantification kit. Every immunoSEQ 96-well plate was sequenced on a separate single-read 150-cycle Illumina NextSeq 550 flow cell. In the authors' own workflow: Because the immunoSEQ output held only junctional sequences and lacked quality scores, the filtering could not match the filtering applied to full-length reads. To assign V/J genes and CDR3, sequences were annotated against IMGT germline references using PyIR, a Python wrapper for IgBLAST v1.9. Reads were filtered out if the reads had weak V/J assignments (E-value above 1e-6), no CDR3, stop codons, out-of-frame junctions, or ambiguous translated residues. V3J clonotypes were defined as sequences sharing the same inferred V gene, J gene, and CDR3 amino acid sequence. To compute the percentage overlap between repertoires, the number of shared unique clonotypes was divided by the size of the smaller repertoire. Three approaches were used to assess repertoire richness: RTK rarefaction, the Chao1 estimator, and Recon v2.1 estimates of unobserved clonotypes. Generation probabilities were computed with OLGA for all TCRbeta clonotypes obtained by the gDNA method from a handful of donors. Drawn from immuneACCESS, this table holds only the in-frame rearrangements with V and J called that TCRdb kept. Clones are partly lost; checked studies trace under half to an unresolved V gene and leave the rest unexplained. The V and J calls and the clone size are those of that table, but D and trimming were determined from the DNA. In this sample the table shows around 1.9 million clones, 85% to 95% of which occur a single time. Around 1.7% of the sample is in the top ten clones.

These data belong to a study of shared clonotypes between healthy human individuals (dated by TCRdb to between 2020 and 2021). About the study as a whole: The cohort comprised two women and a few men aged 18 to 49 years. Between about 0.85 and 9.5 billion PBMCs per donor were obtained by leukapheresis. For each donor, three plates each were used for CD4 naive and CD4 memory, two plates were used for CD8 naive, and one plate was used for CD8 memory. The study deeply sequenced blood TCR repertoires of about five healthy adults to estimate repertoire size and the extent of clonotype sharing between individuals. To increase sequencing depth and limit assay-specific biases, different laboratories used diverse techniques to prepare libraries and sequence TCR repertoires.

Study-wide conclusions, independent of this receptor: Naive subsets generally had larger estimated clonotype richness than memory subsets. Higher generation probabilities were observed for clonotypes shared by all four sorted-subset donors than for non-shared clonotypes. Based on pairwise subsampling, the degree of clonotype sharing among donors was expected to be affected by sequencing depth. Rarefaction of sorted-subset datasets indicated incomplete sequencing despite the large sequencing depth. Sampling was restricted to blood, and TCR repertoires in tissue are likely to differ from TCR repertoires in blood. Because the study included a small number of donors, the genetic and exposure-history diversity represented was limited. When several donors were compared, the shared fraction of clonotypes was roughly 5% for naive CD4, roughly 3.3% for naive CD8, 2% to 2.5% for memory CD4, and under 0.5% for memory CD8.

For the CD8 naive samples, CD45RO-negative cells were positively selected for CCR7, yielding a CD45RA+CCR7+ population from which TemRA cells were excluded. The donors were healthy, HIV-negative adults with no recently reported acute infections or vaccinations. Every donor was a Caucasian adult residing in Nashville, Tennessee, USA. Blood was collected by leukapheresis, and PBMCs were isolated by Ficoll-Histopaque density gradient centrifugation and then cryopreserved in liquid nitrogen vapor phase. Purity and quantity of every magnetically sorted T cell population were checked by analytical flow cytometry. From each sorted fraction, genomic DNA was isolated and quantified by UV absorbance on a Nanodrop 2000c. The CDR3 sequence holds 14 residues, the cysteine and phenylalanine included. CDR3 DNA only is kept here, 42 bases in frame from base 1. The junction carries 12 bases between V and J, which are trimmed by 5 bases and 1 base respectively. CDR1 is given as MGHRA and CDR2 as YSYEKL, both from the germline V gene.

The V and J genes are TRBV4-1 and TRBJ2-7, with a weak D call of TRBD2 (6 bases match). Sequencing was done on a sample of naive CD8+ T cells from PBMCs. Explained via the paper, the cell subset or site label denotes: CD45RA+CCR7+. This receptor was obtained from a man younger than 35 in good health. Some clones in this sample may be carry-over from other donors' samples. The DNA sequence is as follows: TGCGCCAGCAGCACCGGGAGAGGGTCCTACGAGCAGTACTTC. The encoded protein is CASSTGRGSYEQYF.